This entry is about one T cell receptor beta chain. This sample was included in a study of spatial heterogeneity in lung cancer. Each CDR3 protein is one row after TCRdb ran MiXCR on the 5' RACE reads. This sample carries about 45,000 distinct CDR3 sequences, about 11% of them seen once, and the ten largest clones take approximately 42%. The V segment lost 6 bases and the J segment 8 bases; nucleotides outside the gene matches: 6. CDR3 size: 13 residues. Germline V lookup: CDR1 KGHSH, CDR2 LQKENI. Time point indicated: sample taken at primary tumor resection. Researchers sequenced whole RNA taken from tumor, nontumor lung or frozen PBMC without sorting. Untreated early-stage non-small cell lung cancer patients, 72 in total, were the donors.

The starting material was PBMCs, obtained at surgery. The receptor was derived from a female donor with early-stage non-small cell lung cancer. The genes are TRBV18 and TRBJ2-4; 8 bases map to TRBD1. The CDR3 region is CASSLGQEDIQYF. CDR3 bases: TGTGCCAGCTCTTTGGGACAGGAGGACATTCAGTACTTC.